A single sample is the source of the 16 T cell receptor beta chains below, sequenced in a study of cytotoxic CD8 clonotypes in ibrutinib-treated CLL. Clones were sequenced by immunoSEQ multiplex PCR, and TCRdb holds only the in-frame ones, with some missing. The sample lists about 120,000 clones, 58% seen once, with more than 35% in the top ten. Sequenced here: PBMCs, sampled after 24 months of ibrutinib treatment. The receptors were sampled from a human donor with chronic lymphocytic leukemia.

This clone has only a few counts. The V gene is TRBV5-1, the J gene TRBJ1-1, with a weak D call TRBD1 (5 bases). Trimming took 0 bases from V and 8 from J, leaving 8 bases between them. The germline gives CDR1 SGHRS, CDR2 YFSETQ. The CDR3 has 12 amino acids. The CDR3 bases are TGCGCCAGCAGCTTGGATGGGGGAGAAGCTTTCTTT. This encodes CASSLDGGEAFF.

V usage is TRBV29-1 and J usage is TRBJ1-2; D gene ambiguous. CDR1 and CDR2 from the germline V gene are SQVTM and ANQGSEA. The CDR3 totals 17 residues. V was trimmed by 3 bases and J by 3 bases, leaving 23 bases between them. The CDR3 DNA follows: TGCAGCGTTGATCTGAGGGAATCGGAACACGGTGACTATGGCTACACCTTC. It codes for CSVDLRESEHGDYGYTF. The full variable domain, with the rest looked up from reference TRBV29-1 and TRBJ1-2, is SAVISQKPSRDICQRGTSLTIQCQVDSQVTMMFWYRQQPGQSLTLIATANQGSEATYESGFVIDKFPISRPNLTFSTLTVSNMSPEDSSIYLCSVDLRESEHGDYGYTFGSGTRLTVV.

This rearrangement joins TRBV10-3 to TRBJ2-5, with D perhaps matching TRBD2 (5 bases). This CDR3 is 14 amino acids long. Germline V gene sequence: CDR1 ENHRY, CDR2 SYGVKD. Deletions cut 4 bases from V and 3 bases from J, with 12 bases between. CDR3 nucleotide sequence: TGTGCCATCAGTGGCGGGCCTGGGGAAGAGACCCAGTACTTC. This translates into CAISGGPGEETQYF.

This clone appeared a few times. The V gene is TRBV10-1, the J gene TRBJ2-5, with 7 nucleotides matching TRBD2. The CDR3 has 12 amino acids. In germline, CDR1 is WNHNN, CDR2 SYGVQD (reference sequence). V trimming: 11 bases; J trimming: 5 bases; junction bases outside the gene matches: 8. The CDR3, as DNA: TGCGCCGGAAGCGGGGAGGGGGAGACCCAGTACTTC. Amino acid sequence: CAGSGEGETQYF.

With regard to this clone: The junction does not match germline at one end; this may be a read error. The rearrangement uses TRBV9 and TRBJ2-6; possible D gene TRBD2, 5 bases. Germline V CDR1 and CDR2: SGDLS, YYNGEE. The CDR3 contains 15 residues. The CDR3 reads CASTVGSSGANVLTF. The CDR3 region has the DNA TGTGCCAGCACCGTAGGGAGCTCTGGGGCCAACGTCCTGACTTTC.

The chain recombines TRBV5-1 with TRBJ1-3; TRBD1 might be the D (6 bases). The CDR3 contains 13 residues. Trimming removed 2 bases at V and 4 bases at J, with 7 bases between. Per germline, CDR1 SGHRS and CDR2 YFSETQ. In DNA form, the CDR3 reads TGCGCCAGCAGCTTCCAGGGGGGAAACACCATATATTTT. This sequence encodes CASSFQGGNTIYF.

J is TRBJ1-1 and V is TRBV28, with TRBD1 identical over 10 bases. The V and J ends lost 4 bases and 5 bases, in that order; junction bases with no gene match: 7. Germline loops: CDR1 MDHEN, CDR2 SYDVKM. The CDR3 totals 15 residues. The CDR3: CASSSYMDRGTEAFF. DNA of the CDR3: TGTGCCAGCAGTTCCTACATGGACAGGGGGACTGAAGCTTTCTTT. Full variable domain (rest looked up from reference TRBV28 and TRBJ1-1): DVKVTQSSRYLVKRTGEKVFLECVQDMDHENMFWYRQDPGLGLRLIYFSYDVKMKEKGDIPEGYSVSREKKERFSLILESASTNQTSMYLCASSSYMDRGTEAFFGQGTRLTVV.

The V gene is TRBV4-1, the J gene TRBJ1-6; D perhaps matches TRBD1 (5 bases). CDR1 MGHRA and CDR2 YSYEKL come from the germline V gene. V shed 0 bases and J shed 7 bases, with 13 bases lying between them. CDR3 length: 16 residues. The CDR3 sequence is CASSQEGGVFNSPLHF. The CDR3 nucleotides read TGCGCCAGCAGCCAAGAGGGGGGAGTTTTCAATTCACCCCTCCACTTT.

This sequence joins TRBV25-1 and TRBJ2-7, with TRBD1 identical over 11 bases. The V and J ends lost 1 base and 7 bases, in that order; junction bases with no gene match: 15. Germline V gene data show CDR1 as MGHDK and CDR2 as SYGVNS. This CDR3 has 18 residues. The DNA of the CDR3 is TGTGCCAGCAGTGAATCACTATCTGGGACAGGGGGAATTCGGGAGCAGTACTTC. Protein product: CASSESLSGTGGIREQYF.

The chain employs TRBV30 and TRBJ2-5; the D is unclear. This CDR3 region has 15 residues. The germline V gene encodes CDR1 GTSNPN and CDR2 SVGIG (reference sequence). V lost 1 base, J lost 4 bases, and 16 bases lay in between. CDR3 DNA: TGTGCCTGGAGTGGACTCCAGAGCAGGACAGAGACCCAGTACTTC. Residues: CAWSGLQSRTETQYF.

This chain connects TRBV4-3 to TRBJ1-2; D gene unclear. The CDR3 runs to 15 residues. Trimming took 4 bases from V and 2 from J, leaving 14 bases between them. Germline V lookup: CDR1 LGHNA, CDR2 YSLEER. The CDR3 DNA is TGCGCCAGCAGCCTAGATCTAAGAGGGAACTATGGCTACACCTTC. This encodes CASSLDLRGNYGYTF.

The chain joins TRBV7-3 to TRBJ2-7; tentatively, D is TRBD2 (5 bases). Germline-derived CDR1 and CDR2 are SGHTA and FQGTGA. The germline V and J ends were trimmed by 2 bases and 4 bases, with 9 bases remaining between them. The CDR3 spans 13 residues. CDR3 bases: TGTGCCAGCAGCTTAGAGCGGCATTACGAGCAGTACTTC. The encoded protein is CASSLERHYEQYF.

The rearrangement uses TRBV5-6 and TRBJ1-5; D not certain. The CDR3 length is 15 residues. V shed 1 base and J shed 0 bases, with 8 bases lying between them. Germline lookup yields CDR1 SGHDT and CDR2 YYEEEE. CDR3 sequence reads: CASSLRGTSNQPQHF. Written as DNA, the CDR3 is TGTGCCAGCAGCTTGCGGGGTACTAGCAATCAGCCCCAGCATTTT.

The chain is built from TRBV6-4 and TRBJ2-1; tentatively, D is TRBD2 (6 bases). From germline, CDR1 is MRHNA and CDR2 SNTAGT. Trimming removed 4 bases at V and 10 bases at J, with 14 bases between. The CDR3 totals 13 residues. The CDR3 nucleotides read TGTGCCAGCAGTGTGGTGTTGAGCGGGGAGCAGTTCTTC. It yields the protein CASSVVLSGEQFF.

The rearrangement uses TRBV28 and TRBJ2-3, with D perhaps TRBD2 (5 bases). The CDR3 covers 13 residues. Germline V CDR1 and CDR2: MDHEN, SYDVKM. V lost 7 bases, J lost 1 base, and 9 bases lay in between. The CDR3: CASTDGGTDTQYF. CDR3 coding DNA: TGTGCCAGCACTGACGGGGGCACAGATACGCAGTATTTT.

The chain joins TRBV29-1 to TRBJ1-1, with TRBD1 identical over 7 bases. The CDR3 runs 13 residues. V lost 6 bases to trimming and J lost 2 bases; unmatched junction nucleotides: 6. Per the germline V gene, CDR1 is SQVTM and CDR2 is ANQGSEA. CDR3 residues: CSVDRDTNTEAFF. DNA of the CDR3: TGCAGCGTCGACAGGGATACCAACACTGAAGCTTTCTTT.